The 7 T cell receptor beta chains below all came from one sample that was sequenced in a study of identical twins. A single record per CDR3 protein comes from TCRdb applying MiXCR to the 5' RACE reads. This sample has around 1.7 million distinct CDR3 sequences, with roughly 35% found just once. Input material: cord blood. Every receptor here comes from a newborn girl in good health.

This clonotype has only a few counts. V usage is TRBV5-6 and J usage is TRBJ2-7; 10 bases are shared with TRBD1. Germline V gives CDR1 SGHDT, CDR2 YYEEEE. The J segment lost 2 bases and the V segment lost 4 bases, leaving 12 bases of the junction unmatched. The CDR3 consists of 17 residues. The CDR3 region has the DNA TGTGCCAGCAGCCGGGACAGGGGAACCCTACTGACCTACGAGCAGTACTTC. Its protein product is CASSRDRGTLLTYEQYF.

The V gene is TRBV7-9, the J gene TRBJ2-3; TRBD2 matches at 14 bases. V was clipped by 0 bases and J by 4 bases; unmatched bases: 6. Per the germline V gene, CDR1 is SEHNR and CDR2 is FQNEAQ (reference sequence). CDR3 size: 18 residues. CDR3 nucleotide sequence: TGTGCCAGCAGCTTAGCAGGACTAGCGGGAGGAGGTGCAGATACGCAGTATTTT. As protein: CASSLAGLAGGGADTQYF.

This clonotype was counted a few times. The genes are TRBV10-3 and TRBJ2-3; 8 bases fit TRBD2. The CDR3 is made up of 16 amino acids. V was pared by 6 bases and J by 4 bases, with 12 bases of the junction left unmatched. The germline CDR1 and CDR2 sequences are ENHRY and SYGVKD. CDR3 sequence reads: CAIRRDGTRIPDTQYF. CDR3 in DNA: TGTGCCATCAGGAGGGATGGGACTAGGATCCCAGATACGCAGTATTTT.

The rearrangement links TRBV21-1 to TRBJ2-1; the D segment call TRBD2 is taken from the table without a DNA check. TRBV21-1 is a listed pseudogene. CDR3 length equals 19 residues. The CDR3 spells CASSKGQRGLAGEDNEQFF. DNA of the CDR3: TGTGCCAGCAGCAAAGGGCAAAGGGGACTAGCGGGAGAGGACAATGAGCAGTTCTTC.

The table lists this clonotype with a few counts. The V and J genes are TRBV20-1 and TRBJ2-4; 8 bases agree with TRBD2. CDR1 is DFQATT and CDR2 is SNEGSKA in the germline V gene (reference sequence). CDR3 size: 12 residues. The V and J ends lost 4 bases and 12 bases, in that order; junction bases with no gene match: 8. CDR3 amino acids: CSATVAGLGQYF. In nucleotides, the CDR3 is TGCAGTGCTACCGTAGCGGGATTGGGTCAGTACTTC.

The rearrangement joins TRBV28 to TRBJ2-7, with unresolved D. The V end lost 3 bases, the J end lost 5 bases, and 11 bases lay between the germline ends. This CDR3 region has 13 residues. Germline V gives CDR1 MDHEN, CDR2 SYDVKM. DNA for the CDR3: TGTGCCAGCAGTTTTACGGATCTCCACGAGCAGTACTTC. Its translation is CASSFTDLHEQYF.

The chain has TRBV19 and TRBJ2-5; maybe TRBD2 (6 bases). CDR3 length: 15 amino acids. Trimming stripped 0 bases from V and 5 bases from J, with 13 bases between. CDR1 and CDR2 (germline): LNHDA, SQIVND (reference sequence). The CDR3 region is CASSIDLAPEETQYF. As DNA, the CDR3 is TGTGCCAGTAGTATAGATCTAGCGCCGGAGGAGACCCAGTACTTC. Drawing the rest from reference TRBV19 and TRBJ2-5, the complete variable domain is DGGITQSPKYLFRKEGQNVTLSCEQNLNHDAMYWYRQDPGQGLRLIYYSQIVNDFQKGDIAEGYSVSREKKESFPLTVTSAQKNPTAFYLCASSIDLAPEETQYFGPGTRLLVL.